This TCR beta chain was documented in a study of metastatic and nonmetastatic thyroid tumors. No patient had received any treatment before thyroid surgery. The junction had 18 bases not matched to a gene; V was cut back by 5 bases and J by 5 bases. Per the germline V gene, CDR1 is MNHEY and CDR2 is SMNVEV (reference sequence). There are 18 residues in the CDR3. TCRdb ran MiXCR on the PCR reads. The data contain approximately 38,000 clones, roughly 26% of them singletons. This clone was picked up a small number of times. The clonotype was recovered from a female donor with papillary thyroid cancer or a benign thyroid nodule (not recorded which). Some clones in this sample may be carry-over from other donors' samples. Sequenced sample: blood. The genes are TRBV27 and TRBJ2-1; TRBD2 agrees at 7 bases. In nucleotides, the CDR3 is TGTGCCAGCAGTCTATATGCCCTAAGGCTAGCGGAAAACAATGAGCAGTTCTTC. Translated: CASSLYALRLAENNEQFF.